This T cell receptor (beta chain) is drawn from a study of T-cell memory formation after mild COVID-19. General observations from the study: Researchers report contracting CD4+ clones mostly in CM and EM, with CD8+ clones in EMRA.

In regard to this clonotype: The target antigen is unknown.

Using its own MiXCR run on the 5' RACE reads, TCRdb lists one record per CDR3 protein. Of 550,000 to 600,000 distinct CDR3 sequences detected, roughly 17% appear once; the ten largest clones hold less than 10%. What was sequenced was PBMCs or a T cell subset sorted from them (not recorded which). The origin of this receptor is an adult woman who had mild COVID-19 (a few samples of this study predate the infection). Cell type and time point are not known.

As DNA, the CDR3 is TGTGCCAGCAGCCCTATTGCTTTCTTT. It specifies CASSPIAFF. The V gene is TRBV7-6, the J gene TRBJ1-1; D remains unclear. Deletions cut 5 bases from V and 11 bases from J, with 6 bases between. Germline CDR1 is SGHVS and CDR2 is FNYEAQ. The CDR3 runs to 9 residues.